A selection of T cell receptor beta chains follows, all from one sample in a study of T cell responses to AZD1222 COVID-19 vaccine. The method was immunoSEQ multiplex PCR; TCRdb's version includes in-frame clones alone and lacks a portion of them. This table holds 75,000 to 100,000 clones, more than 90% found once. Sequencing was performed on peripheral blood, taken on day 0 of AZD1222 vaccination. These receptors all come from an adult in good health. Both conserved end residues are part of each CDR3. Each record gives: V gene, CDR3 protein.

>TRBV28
CASESAGTGEEKLFF
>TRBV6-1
CASSERSVGYTF
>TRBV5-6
CASSSGPQETQYF
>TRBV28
CASSFVTNTGELFF
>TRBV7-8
CASSIRLAGSGELFF
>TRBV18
CASSTTASGSITGELFF
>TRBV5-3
CARSPAGTVVPNQPQHF
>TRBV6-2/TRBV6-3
CASSYMGANSNQPQHF
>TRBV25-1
CASSASGTSMAGELFF
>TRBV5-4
CASSLGQGTGETQYF
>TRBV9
CASSVALGSGGYTF
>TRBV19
CASSGYSSEAQYF
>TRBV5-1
CASSAGSGWLRDTEAFF
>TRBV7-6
CASSSWSNTGELFF
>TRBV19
CASSTQGGSTEAFF
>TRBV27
CASTAQGASGANVLTF
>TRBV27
CASGKISSYNEQFF
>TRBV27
CASSPKITPTGSFKNTEAFF
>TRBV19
CACRRAANEKLFF
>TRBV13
CASRGEAGPLRDGYTF
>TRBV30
CAWSTPGQKHQPQHF
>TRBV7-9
CASSFLGGYEQYF
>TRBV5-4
CASSLEPTNSGGSPLHF
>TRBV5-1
CASSQAGTSVSNTGELFF
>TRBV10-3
CAISVESNQPQHF
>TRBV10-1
CASSQGARTEAFF
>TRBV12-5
CASGLVLGGSGPGELFF
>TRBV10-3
CAISDGGKMGPLHF
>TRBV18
CASSPTNQGTDTQYF
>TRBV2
CASKGAESSYEQYF
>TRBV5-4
CASSPLTSGRPNEQFF
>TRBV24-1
CATSDLAAGGYNEQFF
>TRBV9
CASSVALAGASYEQYF
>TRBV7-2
CASSPFPVNEKLFF
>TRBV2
CATGGIEVAFF
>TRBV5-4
CASSLGLSSTDTQYF
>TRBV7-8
CASKFGTSDNTYEQYF
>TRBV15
CATSRGTGLKRSPLHF
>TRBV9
CASSRDSSDEQYF
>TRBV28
CASSMDRLSNYGYTF
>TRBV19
CASSSQGFGNTIYF
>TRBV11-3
CASSLGTALSSTDTQYF
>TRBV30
CAWSVFSGYTF
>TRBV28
CASSTKRGGTDTQYF
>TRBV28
CATRDRGNTGELFF
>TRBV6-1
CASTNRDRGVETQYF